This T cell receptor (beta chain) derives from a study of blood T cell repertoires in COVID-19. Overall study context: Italy, Spain and the United States were the sources of the convalescent and acute COVID-19 samples.

Trimming took 5 bases from V and 7 from J; bases not matched to a gene: 13. CDR3 length equals 16 residues. Looked up from germline, CDR1 is LNHDA and CDR2 is SQIVND (reference sequence). Original data processing: Amplification of reference gene primers provided the estimated nucleated cell counts. TCRdb's copy holds only in-frame clones and misses some; the assay was immunoSEQ multiplex PCR. V and J calls plus clone size are reproduced from that table; the DNA served to infer D and trimming. The sample gives 95,000 to 110,000 clones, over 65% of which show up once; more than 20% is in the top ten. What was sequenced was peripheral blood. This TCR derives from a man between 60 and 75 years old with acute or convalescent COVID-19. V and J are TRBV19 and TRBJ2-1; 8 nucleotides align to TRBD2. CDR3 loop: CASSVTPSGRRNEQFF. The CDR3 bases are TGTGCCAGTAGTGTAACCCCAAGCGGGAGACGAAATGAGCAGTTCTTC.